This T cell receptor (beta chain) was identified in a study of T cell repertoires in cytomegalovirus infection. Study-wide context: It was the public TCR beta signatures that indicated both CMV infection and matching HLA type.

Germline V CDR1 and CDR2: SEHNR, FQNEAQ (reference sequence). The CDR3 totals 15 residues. With 7 bases clipped from V and 8 bases from J, the junction kept 10 bases outside the gene matches. This clonotype was seen repeatedly, ten times or more. Its antigen is unidentified. The study, taken as a whole, reports: Frequencies of public TCR beta families were cumulated, and this identified carriers of CMV plus the relevant HLA. HLA-C-restricted CMV-specific TCR beta clonotypes were dominant in the ex vivo response.

TCRdb redid the calling of the reads with MiXCR, one entry per CDR3 protein. The table shows about 130,000 distinct CDR3 sequences, with roughly a quarter occurring only once. The sample consisted of PBMCs, sequenced either directly or after in vitro stimulation (not recorded which). This receptor was taken from a human donor in good health (CMV status not recorded). Some clones in this sample may be carry-over from other donors' samples. The rearrangement joins TRBV7-9 to TRBJ2-1, with 11 bases identical to TRBD2. The CDR3 sequence is CASKLSGTSGHEQFF. The CDR3 coding sequence is TGTGCCAGCAAACTATCCGGGACTAGCGGCCATGAGCAGTTCTTC.